The 9 T cell receptor beta chains in this list originate from one sample, sequenced in a study of cytomegalovirus exposure and HLA in healthy donors. The PCR contained 60 Vbeta and 13 Jbeta primers. This table comes from immunoSEQ multiplex PCR, and its TCRdb copy is limited to in-frame clones, with some not included. The table lists 70,000 to 90,000 clones, roughly 70% of them singletons. Sequencing was carried out using PBMCs. Receptors originate from a man between 60 and 75 years old in good health and CMV-seropositive.

The V call is TRBV5-6, the J call TRBJ2-7, with no clear D. The germline V and J ends were trimmed by 4 bases and 0 bases, with 8 bases remaining between them. Looked up from germline, CDR1 is SGHDT and CDR2 is YYEEEE. The CDR3 covers 13 residues. CDR3 nucleotides: TGTGCCAGCAGCCCTCCGAGCTCCTACGAGCAGTACTTC. Protein: CASSPPSSYEQYF.

Only a few counts were recorded for this clone. The CDR3 is CAISEHPAGGDQPQHF. CDR3 in DNA: TGTGCCATCAGTGAGCATCCGGCTGGGGGCGATCAGCCCCAGCATTTT. The rearrangement uses TRBV10-3 and TRBJ1-5; D may be TRBD1 (6 bases). The germline V gene has CDR1 ENHRY and CDR2 SYGVKD. Trimming removed 2 bases from V and 5 bases from J, with 16 bases in between. CDR3 length: 16 residues.

This sequence joins TRBV19 and TRBJ2-1; 13 positions agree with TRBD2. The trim removed 6 bases at V and 8 bases at J, leaving 7 bases unmatched. Germline CDR1 and CDR2: LNHDA and SQIVND (reference sequence). The length of the CDR3 is 15 residues. The CDR3 DNA is TGTGCCAGTAGACCGACTAGCGGGAGGTCAGATGAGCAGTTCTTC. Encoded protein: CASRPTSGRSDEQFF.

This rearrangement joins TRBV6-1 to TRBJ2-7; 8 positions agree with TRBD2. Germline V lookup: CDR1 MNHNS, CDR2 SASEGT. The junction had 6 bases not matched to a gene; V was cut back by 7 bases and J by 4 bases. There are 13 residues in the CDR3. CDR3 DNA: TGTGCCAGCATGACGAGCGGGGGTTACGAGCAGTACTTC. Translating gives CASMTSGGYEQYF.

The rearrangement joins TRBV7-9 to TRBJ2-7; 8 bases map to TRBD1. The CDR3 extends over 16 amino acids. J gave up 5 bases and V 5 bases, and 14 bases lay outside the gene matches. In germline, CDR1 is SEHNR, CDR2 FQNEAQ (reference sequence). The CDR3 sequence is CASSRADREDWNEQYF. The CDR3 region has the DNA TGTGCCAGCAGCCGAGCGGACAGGGAGGATTGGAACGAGCAGTACTTC.

The chain combines TRBV7-9 with TRBJ1-2; D is uncertain. Per the germline V gene, CDR1 is SEHNR and CDR2 is FQNEAQ (reference sequence). The V end lost 5 bases, the J end lost 7 bases, and 20 bases lay between the germline ends. The CDR3 has 15 residues. CDR3 bases: TGTGCCAGCAGCCGGAGAGAGTCAGACGATCGTGGCTACACCTTC. Translation: CASSRRESDDRGYTF.

This clone showed up many times. The genes are TRBV7-3 and TRBJ2-7; 7 nucleotides agree with TRBD2. The CDR3 has 13 amino acids. With 5 bases clipped from V and 1 base from J, the junction kept 2 bases outside the gene matches. Germline CDR1 is SGHTA and CDR2 is FQGTGA. CDR3 residues: CASSVGLSYEQYF. CDR3 in DNA: TGTGCCAGCAGCGTGGGACTATCCTACGAGCAGTACTTC.

The chain combines TRBV28 with TRBJ2-1; the match to TRBD2 covers 7 bases. The CDR3 is 15 residues long. From germline, CDR1 is MDHEN and CDR2 SYDVKM. Losses at the gene ends were 5 bases for V and 4 bases for J; bases not matched to a gene: 8. CDR3 sequence: CASSPLSGIYNEQFF. CDR3 in DNA: TGTGCCAGCAGTCCTCTCAGCGGGATTTACAATGAGCAGTTCTTC.

The CDR3 DNA sequence: TGTGCCAGTAGTATAGCGGCGGGTAGAGAGACCCAGTACTTC. Its protein product is CASSIAAGRETQYF. The V gene is TRBV19, the J gene TRBJ2-5, with D possibly being TRBD2 (5 bases). CDR3 length: 14 amino acids. Trimming shortened V by 1 base and J by 4 bases, and 10 bases separated the two germline ends. Germline V lookup: CDR1 LNHDA, CDR2 SQIVND (reference sequence).